The clone carrying this T cell receptor beta chain was picked up a small number of times. The source of the sample is a study of blood T cell repertoires in COVID-19. Libraries were prepared by immunoSEQ multiplex PCR; TCRdb keeps only in-frame clonotypes and omits some of them. The table includes about 310,000 clones, around 87% detected once. The CDR3 has 14 residues. Germline V CDR1 and CDR2: SGHRS, YFSETQ. V was shortened by 3 bases and J by 3 bases, with 13 bases between the two germline ends. This rearrangement joins TRBV5-1 to TRBJ2-7; D unresolved. The sample was peripheral blood. The sequence was obtained from a woman aged 45-59 years who had recovered from COVID-19. The CDR3 DNA reads as TGCGCCAGCAGCTCGACAACCTTCGTCTACGAGCAGTACTTC. It specifies CASSSTTFVYEQYF.